This T cell receptor beta chain was recorded in a study of T cells in localized non-small cell lung cancer. Study observations and caveats: Among the tissues sampled, uninvolved adjacent lung had the highest T cell clonality, above tumor.

This CDR3 region has 11 residues. CDR1 SQVTM and CDR2 ANQGSEA come from the germline V gene. V lost 6 bases and J lost 7; bases outside the gene matches: 3. Repertoires were generated with immunoSEQ multiplex PCR, while TCRdb's copy carries only in-frame clones and drops some. In the table there are some 71,000 clones, approximately 84% of which are singletons. Note on this clone: As yet, its antigen is unknown.

V usage is TRBV29-1 and J usage is TRBJ1-2; 9 bases fit TRBD1. This receptor was obtained from a female donor of 60 years or more with stage I lung adenocarcinoma. The sequencing here drew on peripheral blood, taken before any cancer treatment. CDR3 sequence: CSVTGGAGYTF. Here the CDR3 DNA reads TGCAGCGTGACAGGGGGGGCTGGCTACACCTTC.